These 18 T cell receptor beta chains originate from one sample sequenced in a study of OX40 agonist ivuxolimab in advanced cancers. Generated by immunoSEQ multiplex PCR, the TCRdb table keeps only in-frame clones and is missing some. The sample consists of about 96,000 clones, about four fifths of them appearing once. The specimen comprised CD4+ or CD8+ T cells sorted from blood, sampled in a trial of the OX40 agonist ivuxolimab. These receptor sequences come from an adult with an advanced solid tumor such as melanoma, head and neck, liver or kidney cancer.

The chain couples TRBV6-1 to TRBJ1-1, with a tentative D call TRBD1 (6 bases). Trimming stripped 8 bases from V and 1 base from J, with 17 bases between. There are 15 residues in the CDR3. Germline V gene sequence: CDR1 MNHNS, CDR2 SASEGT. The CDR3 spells CASDSHRGGNTEAFF. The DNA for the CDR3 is TGTGCCAGCGACTCTCATAGGGGGGGGAACACTGAAGCTTTCTTT.

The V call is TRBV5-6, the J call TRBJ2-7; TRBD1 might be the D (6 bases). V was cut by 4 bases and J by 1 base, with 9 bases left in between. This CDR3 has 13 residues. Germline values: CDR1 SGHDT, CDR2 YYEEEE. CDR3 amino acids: CASSPGQSYEQYF. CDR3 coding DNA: TGTGCCAGCAGCCCCGGACAGTCCTACGAGCAGTACTTC. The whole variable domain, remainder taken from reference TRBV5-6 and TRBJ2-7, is DAGVTQSPTHLIKTRGQQVTLRCSPKSGHDTVSWYQQALGQGPQFIFQYYEEEERQRGNFPDRFSGHQFPNYSSELNVNALLLGDSALYLCASSPGQSYEQYFGPGTRLTVT.

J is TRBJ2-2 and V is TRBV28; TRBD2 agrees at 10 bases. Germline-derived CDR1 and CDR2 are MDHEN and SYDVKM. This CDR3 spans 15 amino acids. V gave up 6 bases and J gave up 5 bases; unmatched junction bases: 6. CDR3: CASSPLAGVTGELFF. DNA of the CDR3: TGTGCCAGCAGCCCGCTAGCGGGAGTGACCGGGGAGCTGTTTTTT.

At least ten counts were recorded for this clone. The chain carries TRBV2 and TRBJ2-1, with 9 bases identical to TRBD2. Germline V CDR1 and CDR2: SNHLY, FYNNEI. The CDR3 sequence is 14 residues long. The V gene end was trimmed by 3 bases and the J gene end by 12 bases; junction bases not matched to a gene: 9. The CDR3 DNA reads TGTGCCAGCAGTGAGGCTCTAGCGGGAAAAGGGCAGTTCTTC. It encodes CASSEALAGKGQFF.

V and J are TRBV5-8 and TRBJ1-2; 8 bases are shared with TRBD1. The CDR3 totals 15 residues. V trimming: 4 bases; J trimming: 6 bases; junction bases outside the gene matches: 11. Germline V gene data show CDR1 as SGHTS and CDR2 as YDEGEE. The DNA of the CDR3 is TGTGCCAGCAGCCGCTGGCAGGGGGCTCAAAATGGCTACACCTTC. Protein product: CASSRWQGAQNGYTF.

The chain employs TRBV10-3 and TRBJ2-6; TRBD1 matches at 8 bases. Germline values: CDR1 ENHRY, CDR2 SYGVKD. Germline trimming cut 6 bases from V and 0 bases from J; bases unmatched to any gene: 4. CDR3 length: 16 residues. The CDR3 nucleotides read TGTGCCATCAGGGACAGGGAAGGCTCTGGGGCCAACGTCCTGACTTTC. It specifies CAIRDREGSGANVLTF.

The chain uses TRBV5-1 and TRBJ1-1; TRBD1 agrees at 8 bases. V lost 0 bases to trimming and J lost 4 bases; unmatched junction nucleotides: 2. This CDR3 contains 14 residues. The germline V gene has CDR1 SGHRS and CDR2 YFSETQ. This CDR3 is CASSLGGTGTEAFF. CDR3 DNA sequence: TGCGCCAGCAGCTTGGGGGGGACAGGCACTGAAGCTTTCTTT. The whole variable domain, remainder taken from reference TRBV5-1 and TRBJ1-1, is KAGVTQTPRYLIKTRGQQVTLSCSPISGHRSVSWYQQTPGQGLQFLFEYFSETQRNKGNFPGRFSGRQFSNSRSEMNVSTLELGDSALYLCASSLGGTGTEAFFGQGTRLTVV.

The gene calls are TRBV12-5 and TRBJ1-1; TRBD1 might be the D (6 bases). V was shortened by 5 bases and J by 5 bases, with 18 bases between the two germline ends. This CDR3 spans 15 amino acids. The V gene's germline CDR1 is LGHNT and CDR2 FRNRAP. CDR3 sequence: CASGPDSLGGTEAFF. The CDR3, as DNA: TGTGCTAGTGGTCCGGACAGTCTTGGCGGGACTGAAGCTTTCTTT.

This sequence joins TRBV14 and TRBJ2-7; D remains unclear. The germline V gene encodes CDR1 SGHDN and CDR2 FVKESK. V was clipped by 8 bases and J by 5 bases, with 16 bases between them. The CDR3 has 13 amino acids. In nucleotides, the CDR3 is TGTGCCAGCCGGCGGATTGGATCCCACGAGCAGTACTTC. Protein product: CASRRIGSHEQYF.

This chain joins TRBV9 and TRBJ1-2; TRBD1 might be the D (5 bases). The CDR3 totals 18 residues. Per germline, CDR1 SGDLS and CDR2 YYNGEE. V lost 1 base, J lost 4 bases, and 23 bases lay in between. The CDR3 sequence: CASSVSPAGGAIFYGYTF. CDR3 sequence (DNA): TGTGCCAGCAGCGTATCCCCCGCAGGTGGGGCTATCTTCTATGGCTACACCTTC. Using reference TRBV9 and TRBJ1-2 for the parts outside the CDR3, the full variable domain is DSGVTQTPKHLITATGQRVTLRCSPRSGDLSVYWYQQSLDQGLQFLIQYYNGEERAKGNILERFSAQQFPDLHSELNLSSLELGDSALYFCASSVSPAGGAIFYGYTFGSGTRLTVV.

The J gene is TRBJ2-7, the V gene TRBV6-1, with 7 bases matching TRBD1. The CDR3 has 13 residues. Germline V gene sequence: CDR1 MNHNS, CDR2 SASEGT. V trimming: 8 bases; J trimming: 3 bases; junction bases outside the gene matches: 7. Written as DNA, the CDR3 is TGTGCCAGCGCCCGGACAGGAGGCTACGAGCAGTACTTC. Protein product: CASARTGGYEQYF.

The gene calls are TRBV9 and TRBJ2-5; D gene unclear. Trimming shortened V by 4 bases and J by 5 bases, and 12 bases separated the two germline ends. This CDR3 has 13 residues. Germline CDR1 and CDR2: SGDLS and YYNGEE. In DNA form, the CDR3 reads TGTGCCAGCAGCCGAGACTCTGGGGAGACCCAGTACTTC. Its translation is CASSRDSGETQYF. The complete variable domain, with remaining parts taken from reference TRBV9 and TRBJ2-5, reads DSGVTQTPKHLITATGQRVTLRCSPRSGDLSVYWYQQSLDQGLQFLIQYYNGEERAKGNILERFSAQQFPDLHSELNLSSLELGDSALYFCASSRDSGETQYFGPGTRLLVL.

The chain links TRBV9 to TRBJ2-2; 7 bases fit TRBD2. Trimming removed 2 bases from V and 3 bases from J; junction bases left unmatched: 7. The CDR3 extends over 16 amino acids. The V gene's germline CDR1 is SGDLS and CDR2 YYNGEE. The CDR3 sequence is CASSVFPSGYTGELFF. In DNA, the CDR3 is TGTGCCAGCAGCGTGTTCCCTAGCGGTTACACCGGGGAGCTGTTTTTT.

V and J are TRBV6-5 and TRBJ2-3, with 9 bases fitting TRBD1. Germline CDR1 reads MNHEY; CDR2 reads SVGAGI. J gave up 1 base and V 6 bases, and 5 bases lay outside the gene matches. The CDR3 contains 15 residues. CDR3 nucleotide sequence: TGTGCCAGCAGACTACAGGGGGCAGGCACAGATACGCAGTATTTT. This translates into CASRLQGAGTDTQYF.

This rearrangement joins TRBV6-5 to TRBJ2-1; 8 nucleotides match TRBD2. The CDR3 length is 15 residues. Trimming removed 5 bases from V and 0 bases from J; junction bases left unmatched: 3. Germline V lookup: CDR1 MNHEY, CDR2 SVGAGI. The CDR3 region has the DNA TGTGCCAGCAGTAGCGGGGGAGACTCCTACAATGAGCAGTTCTTC. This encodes CASSSGGDSYNEQFF.

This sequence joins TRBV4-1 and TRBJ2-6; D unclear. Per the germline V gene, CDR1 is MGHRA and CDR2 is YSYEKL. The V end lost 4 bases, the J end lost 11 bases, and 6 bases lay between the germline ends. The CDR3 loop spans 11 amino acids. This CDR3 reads CASSRSDVLTF. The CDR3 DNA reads TGCGCCAGCAGCCGCTCGGACGTCCTGACTTTC.

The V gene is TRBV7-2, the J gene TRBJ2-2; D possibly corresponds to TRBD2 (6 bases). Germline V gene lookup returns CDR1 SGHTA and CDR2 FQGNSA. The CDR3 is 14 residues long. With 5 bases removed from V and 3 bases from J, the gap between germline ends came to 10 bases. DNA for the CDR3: TGTGCCAGCAGCCCGGGGAGGCACACCGGGGAGCTGTTTTTT. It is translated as CASSPGRHTGELFF.

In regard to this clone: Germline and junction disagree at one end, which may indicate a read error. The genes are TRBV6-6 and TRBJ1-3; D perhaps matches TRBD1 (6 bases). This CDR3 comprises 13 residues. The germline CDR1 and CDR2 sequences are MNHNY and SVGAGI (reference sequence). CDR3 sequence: CASSYSLFRDTIF. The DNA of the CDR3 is TGTGCCAGCAGTTACTCGTTGTTCCGGGACACGATCTTT.